This T cell receptor beta chain was recorded in a study of CXCR3-negative and CXCR3-positive naive CD8 T cells. Findings and limits, study-wide: Naive subsets had comparable surface CD5; TCR strength was inferred from TRB CDR3 properties. Whereas memory cells differed, naive CXCR3-negative and CXCR3-positive cells shared similar TRBV-TRBJ usage. Researchers report that CXCR3-positive naive cells carry more hydrophobic TRB CDR3s than CXCR3-negative naive cells.

Definition of naive CD8+ T cells rested on a CD45RO-CCR7+CD27+CD95- profile. Details on this clonotype: What it recognizes is unknown.

The length of the CDR3 is 16 residues. CDR1 and CDR2 (germline): DFQATT, SNEGSKA (reference sequence). The authors prepared UMI-labeled TRB cDNA libraries by 5' RACE. Each CDR3 protein gets one entry in TCRdb, which reprocessed the 5' RACE reads and gives no DNA. The sample has around 65,000 distinct CDR3 sequences, and its top ten clones hold 0.55% to 0.8%. The sample comprised naive CXCR3+ CD8+ T cells from blood. Subset reported: CD45RO-CCR7+CD27+CD95- naive CD8+ T cells expressing CXCR3 (TNR3+). This receptor was obtained from a human donor in good health. Some clones in this sample may be carry-over from other donors' samples. The chain carries TRBV20-1 and TRBJ2-7; the D gene TCRdb calls, TRBD2, cannot be checked with no DNA. The CDR3 is CSAPTLARGGAYEQYF.